A selection of T cell receptor beta chains follows, all from one sample in a study of STAT5B mutations in CD4+ large granular lymphocyte leukemia. Some clones are missing from TCRdb's copy, which holds only in-frame ones; the method was immunoSEQ multiplex PCR. The repertoire includes some 35,000 clones, 69% of them detected once, and 2.5% to 3% sits in the top ten. The specimen was CD4+ T cells from blood buffy coats. These receptors were obtained from a human donor in good health. Both conserved end residues are part of each CDR3. A D gene is named only where the DNA matches it firmly. Clone size is given for some rows only: seen once, a few or many times, or a class if the clone is expanded.

j_gene	d_gene	v_gene	abundance	CDR3nt	CDR3aa
TRBJ2-7	NA	TRBV19	NA	TGTGCCAGTAGTCCCCGCCGTACCGACGAGCAGTACTTC	CASSPRRTDEQYF
TRBJ1-1	NA	TRBV20-1	few	TGCAGTGCTGGATTTGACAGAGAAGCTTTCTTT	CSAGFDREAFF
TRBJ2-6	NA	TRBV5-6	NA	TGTGCCAGCAGCCTACAGGTCTCTGGGGCCAACGTCCTGACTTTC	CASSLQVSGANVLTF
TRBJ2-1	NA	TRBV2	NA	TGTGCCAGCAGTACCCTACCGGGCCTCACTGAGCAGTTCTTC	CASSTLPGLTEQFF
TRBJ1-6	NA	TRBV6-6	NA	TGTGCCAGCAGTCGGGATCTTACAAATTCACCCCTCCACTTT	CASSRDLTNSPLHF
TRBJ2-1	NA	TRBV5-4	NA	TGTGCCAGCCACCGGGCTAGCTCCTACAATGAGCAGTTCTTC	CASHRASSYNEQFF
TRBJ1-3	NA	TRBV18	NA	TGTGCCAGCTCACCACCGTCACGAGTCGGAAACACCATATATTTT	CASSPPSRVGNTIYF
TRBJ2-1	NA	TRBV2	few	TGTGCCAGCAGTGTAGGGGGGCGTCTGGAGCAGTTCTTC	CASSVGGRLEQFF
TRBJ2-7	NA	TRBV7-2	NA	TGTGCCAGCGGGGCTTTAAACGAGCAGTACTTC	CASGALNEQYF
TRBJ1-2	NA	TRBV7-2	NA	TGTGCCAGCAGCTTAGGACAGGCGGGAGGCTACACCTTC	CASSLGQAGGYTF